A single sample gave rise to the 22 T cell receptor beta chains below, sequenced in a study of tumor-infiltrating lymphocytes in oesophageal squamous cell carcinoma. TCRdb reprocessed the PCR reads with MiXCR, giving one entry per CDR3 protein. The data hold nearly 20,000 distinct CDR3 sequences, with around 38% observed a single time. Sequencing was carried out using blood. These receptors came from a male donor with esophageal squamous cell carcinoma.

Ten or more counts support this clonotype. CDR3 sequence (DNA): TGCGCCAGCAGCCCTAAGGGGGCCGAAACGACGGGGCGGGGGTTCTACGAGCAGTTCTTC. Amino acids: CASSPKGAETTGRGFYEQFF. The chain uses TRBV5-1 and TRBJ2-1; either TRBD1 or TRBD2 may supply D (7 bases each). From germline, CDR1 is SGHRS and CDR2 YFSETQ. Trimming shortened V by 4 bases and J by 10 bases, and 36 bases separated the two germline ends. The CDR3 length is 20 residues.

The chain links TRBV20-1 to TRBJ2-1, with 8 bases identical to TRBD2. The J call may be wrong; the DNA end is better matched by TRBJ2-7. Germline CDR1 and CDR2: DFQATT and SNEGSKA (reference sequence). The CDR3 runs 15 residues. This chain's CDR3 is CSATRLAGSSYEQYF. CDR3 nucleotide sequence: TGCAGTGCTACCCGGCTAGCGGGCAGCTCCTACGAGCAGTACTTC.

The rearrangement joins TRBV7-3 to TRBJ2-5, with 9 bases that match TRBD2. The assigned J gene may be wrong: the sequence end matches TRBJ2-1 better. Germline CDR1 and CDR2: SGHTA and FQGTGA. This CDR3 is built from 16 residues. CDR3 in amino acids: CASSPFAGGSDNEQFF. The CDR3 DNA is TGTGCCAGCAGCCCCTTTGCGGGAGGGTCGGACAATGAGCAGTTCTTC.

This clonotype was counted only a few times. The chain employs TRBV6-5 and TRBJ2-6; no definite D call. Germline CDR1 MNHEY, CDR2 SVGAGI. The CDR3 is made up of 13 amino acids. V dropped 8 bases and J dropped 0 bases, with 5 bases sitting between them. The CDR3 DNA reads as TGTGCCAGCGTGTACTCTGGGGCCAACGTCCTGACTTTC. It encodes CASVYSGANVLTF.

This chain connects TRBV12-5 to TRBJ2-7, with D possibly being TRBD1 (5 bases). Trimming took 1 base from V and 9 from J, leaving 16 bases between them. This CDR3 spans 14 amino acids. Germline V gene lookup returns CDR1 LGHNT and CDR2 FRNRAP. This CDR3 is CASGLDFQGHGQYF. CDR3 in DNA: TGTGCTAGTGGTTTGGACTTCCAGGGTCACGGGCAGTACTTC.

This clonotype appeared many times. The gene calls are TRBV2 and TRBJ1-4, with D unresolved. The ends were cut back, 7 bases at V and 8 bases at J, with 17 bases in the middle. In germline, CDR1 is SNHLY, CDR2 FYNNEI. This CDR3 is built from 14 residues. DNA of the CDR3: TGTGCCAGCAACCTGGACCGGTCAAACGAAAAACTGTTTTTT. As protein: CASNLDRSNEKLFF.

This clonotype is deemed medium-sized. The J gene is TRBJ2-5, the V gene TRBV12-3 or TRBV12-4; D is ambiguous. CDR3 length: 12 residues. V was clipped by 5 bases and J by 0 bases, with 4 bases between them. This chain's CDR3 is CASSGHQETQYF. CDR3 DNA sequence: TGTGCCAGCAGTGGACACCAAGAGACCCAGTACTTC.

V is TRBV20-1 and J is TRBJ2-7, with TRBD2 matching over 11 bases. This CDR3 has 14 residues. From germline, CDR1 is DFQATT and CDR2 SNEGSKA (reference sequence). Trimming took 6 bases from V and 4 from J; bases not matched to a gene: 8. This CDR3 is CSAELAGAHYEQYF. The CDR3 DNA reads as TGCAGTGCCGAACTAGCGGGAGCCCATTACGAGCAGTACTTC.

This clonotype rates as medium-sized. The chain links TRBV7-9 to TRBJ2-7; no reliable D call. The V end was cut by 5 bases, the J end by 2 bases, with 25 bases between. Looked up from germline, CDR1 is SEHNR and CDR2 is FQNEAQ (reference sequence). CDR3 length: 18 amino acids. The CDR3 DNA reads as TGTGCCAGCAGCGTAGGCCTTAGGAGCGACCTTTGGCCCTACGAGCAGTACTTC. The encoded protein is CASSVGLRSDLWPYEQYF.

This clonotype was seen repeatedly, ten times or more. The rearrangement uses TRBV5-8 and TRBJ2-7; D might be TRBD2 (5 bases). The germline V gene has CDR1 SGHTS and CDR2 YDEGEE. The CDR3 runs 16 residues. V was pared by 0 bases and J by 7 bases, with 20 bases between. CDR3 protein: CASSLDPRIARGEQYF. CDR3 coding DNA: TGTGCCAGCAGCTTGGACCCCAGGATTGCCAGAGGGGAGCAGTACTTC.

In its sample, this clonotype was seen many times. A much larger clonotype is one base distant, so this may be a read error. CDR3 DNA sequence: TGTGCCAGCAGCCAAGCGGGAGGGGGCTACAATGAGCAGTACTTC. It encodes CASSQAGGGYNEQYF. The chain is built from TRBV7-3 and TRBJ2-7; 10 positions match TRBD2. The CDR3 totals 15 residues. After removal of 5 bases from V and 7 bases from J, the junction contained 11 bases not matched to a gene. In germline, CDR1 is SGHTA, CDR2 FQGTGA. The full variable domain, completed using reference TRBV7-3 and TRBJ2-7, is GAGVSQTPSNKVTEKGKYVELRCDPISGHTALYWYRQSLGQGPEFLIYFQGTGAADDSGLPNDRFFAVRPEGSVSTLKIQRTERGDSAVYLCASSQAGGGYNEQYFGPGTRLTVT.

The chain carries TRBV7-2 and TRBJ1-2, with no clear D. The CDR3 is 15 amino acids. CDR1 is SGHTA, CDR2 FQGNSA, per germline. V was pared by 2 bases and J by 4 bases, with 14 bases between. The CDR3 DNA sequence: TGTGCCAGCAGCTTACAGTCCGGGGTAATCTATGGCTACACCTTC. Translated: CASSLQSGVIYGYTF.

The chain uses TRBV19 and TRBJ1-1, with no clear D. Deletions cut 5 bases from V and 3 bases from J, with 10 bases between. The length of the CDR3 is 13 residues. Per the germline V gene, CDR1 is LNHDA and CDR2 is SQIVND (reference sequence). DNA of the CDR3: TGTGCCAGTAGTCTTCAACGGGACACTGAAGCTTTCTTT. Translation gives CASSLQRDTEAFF.

This clonotype was picked up many times. This sequence joins TRBV19 and TRBJ2-7, with D possibly matching TRBD2 (6 bases). CDR1 LNHDA and CDR2 SQIVND come from the germline V gene (reference sequence). The V gene lost 1 base and the J gene lost 4 bases, with 14 bases spanning the gap. The CDR3 loop spans 15 amino acids. In DNA, the CDR3 is TGTGCCAGTAGTATAGGAGTCGGGAGTGGATACGAGCAGTACTTC. This translates into CASSIGVGSGYEQYF.

This clonotype is medium-sized in the sample. A read error may account for a junction end that differs from germline. The V and J genes are TRBV12-3 or TRBV12-4 and TRBJ2-3, with D possibly called TRBD1 or TRBD2 (6 bases each). The CDR3 has 12 amino acids. Here the CDR3 DNA reads TGTGCCAGTACCCCCGGAGGGGGTTCTTCGGATTTT. Protein: CASTPGGGSSDF.

The V call is TRBV6-6, the J call TRBJ2-3; D remains ambiguous. This CDR3 comprises 14 residues. Germline V gene lookup returns CDR1 MNHNY and CDR2 SVGAGI (reference sequence). The germline V and J ends were trimmed by 0 bases and 1 base, with 5 bases remaining between them. The CDR3 region is CASSYSPGTDTQYF. CDR3 sequence (DNA): TGTGCCAGCAGTTACTCTCCGGGCACAGATACGCAGTATTTT.

At least ten counts were recorded for this clonotype. This CDR3 reads CASSQESLSTGRGKLFF. The CDR3 DNA follows: TGTGCCAGCAGCCAAGAGTCTTTGTCGACAGGGCGGGGGAAACTGTTTTTT. This chain uses TRBV4-2 with TRBJ1-4; 7 bases are a match to TRBD1. The CDR3 contains 17 residues. Germline-derived CDR1 and CDR2 are LGHNA and YNFKEQ. The ends lost 0 bases at V and 11 bases at J; junction bases unmatched: 15.

This chain joins TRBV11-1 and TRBJ2-6, with D possibly matching TRBD2 (5 bases). Trimming removed 5 bases at V and 4 bases at J, with 12 bases between. Germline CDR1 SGHAT, CDR2 FQDESV (reference sequence). The CDR3 is 15 residues long. The CDR3 is CASSAGLPGANVLTF. The CDR3 bases are TGTGCCAGCAGCGCCGGACTGCCGGGGGCCAACGTCCTGACTTTC.

About this clonotype itself: A junction boundary mismatches the germline segment, possibly from a read error. The J gene is TRBJ2-3, the V gene TRBV12-3 or TRBV12-4, with D perhaps given as TRBD1 or TRBD2 (7 bases each). This CDR3 comprises 14 residues. This CDR3 is CASSPQGGSTEALF. CDR3 coding DNA: TGTGCCAGCAGTCCCCAGGGGGGGAGCACTGAAGCTTTATTT.

The sample holds many counts of this clonotype. The V and J genes are TRBV14 and TRBJ2-5, with TRBD2 matching over 9 bases. There are 17 residues in the CDR3. CDR1 is SGHDN, CDR2 FVKESK, per germline. With 1 base clipped from V and 1 base from J, the junction kept 7 bases outside the gene matches. CDR3 sequence: CASSQVASGVPQETQYF. The DNA for the CDR3 is TGTGCCAGCAGCCAAGTGGCTAGCGGGGTTCCCCAAGAGACCCAGTACTTC. Full variable domain (missing parts from reference TRBV14 and TRBJ2-5): EAGVTQFPSHSVIEKGQTVTLRCDPISGHDNLYWYRRVMGKEIKFLLHFVKESKQDESGMPNNRFLAERTGGTYSTLKVQPAELEDSGVYFCASSQVASGVPQETQYFGPGTRLLVL.

V and J are TRBV12-3 or TRBV12-4 and TRBJ2-4; 10 bases match TRBD2. The CDR3 spans 17 residues. With V trimmed by 3 bases and J by 3 bases, 8 bases remained unmatched. The CDR3 coding sequence is TGTGCCAGCAGTTTCCTTAGCGGGGGGTTTTTCAAAAACATTCAGTACTTC. It codes for CASSFLSGGFFKNIQYF.

The V gene is TRBV7-4, the J gene TRBJ2-1; D is undetermined. The J call is uncertain, as TRBJ2-5 better fits the DNA end. CDR1 SGHVT and CDR2 SQSDAQ come from the germline V gene. The CDR3 is 13 residues long. The CDR3 sequence: CASSLFMWETQYF. The CDR3, as DNA: TGTGCCAGCAGCTTATTTATGTGGGAGACCCAGTACTTC.